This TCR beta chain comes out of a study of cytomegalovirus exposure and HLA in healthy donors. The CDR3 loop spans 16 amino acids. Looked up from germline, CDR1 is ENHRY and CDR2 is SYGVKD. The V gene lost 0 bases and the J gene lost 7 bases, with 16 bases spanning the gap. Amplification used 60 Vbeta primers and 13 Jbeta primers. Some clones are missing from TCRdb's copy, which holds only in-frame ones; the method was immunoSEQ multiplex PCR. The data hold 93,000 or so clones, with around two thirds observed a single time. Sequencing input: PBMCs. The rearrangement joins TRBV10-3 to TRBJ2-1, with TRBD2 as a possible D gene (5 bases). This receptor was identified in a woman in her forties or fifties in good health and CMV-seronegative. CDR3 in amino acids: CAISESLQTGRNEQFF. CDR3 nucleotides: TGTGCCATCAGTGAGTCCCTCCAGACGGGAAGGAATGAGCAGTTCTTC.